This TCR beta chain was recovered during a study of molecular identifiers for immune sequencing clone quantification. This clonotype was observed a single time. As yet, its antigen is unknown. Previously described methods and listed TCR primers were employed for the bulk TCR libraries. TCRdb reprocessed the PCR reads with MiXCR, giving one entry per CDR3 protein. The profile shows around 320,000 distinct CDR3 sequences, roughly a quarter of them singletons. Points from the study as a whole: Shared barcodes on identical TCR molecules could underestimate the sizes of highly expanded clones.

CDR3 length equals 21 residues. Trimming took 5 bases from V and 0 from J; bases not matched to a gene: 19. Germline V gene sequence: CDR1 GTSNPN, CDR2 SVGIG (reference sequence). The material sequenced was naive CD8+ T cells from blood, with Jurkat cell RNA spiked in. Subset in this sample: FACS-sorted CD8+CD4-CCR7+CD45RA+ naive T cells. V gene TRBV30 combines with J gene TRBJ2-6, with 10 bases that match TRBD1. This receptor was taken from a human donor in good health. Some libraries in this study had Jurkat cell RNA spiked in. CDR3 protein: CAWGASGTGAPHFSGANVLTF. The CDR3 DNA sequence: TGTGCCTGGGGTGCCTCCGGGACAGGGGCGCCCCACTTCTCTGGGGCCAACGTCCTGACTTTC.